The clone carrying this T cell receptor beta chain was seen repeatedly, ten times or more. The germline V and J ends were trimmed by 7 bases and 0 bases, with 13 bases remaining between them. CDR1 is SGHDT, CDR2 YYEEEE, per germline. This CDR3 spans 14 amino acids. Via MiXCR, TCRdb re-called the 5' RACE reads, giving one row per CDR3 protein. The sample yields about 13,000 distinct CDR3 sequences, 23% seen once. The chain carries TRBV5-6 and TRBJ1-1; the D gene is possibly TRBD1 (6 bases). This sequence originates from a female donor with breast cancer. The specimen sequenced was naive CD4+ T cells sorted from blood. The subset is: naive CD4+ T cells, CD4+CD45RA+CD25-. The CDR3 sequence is CASLGGPLNTEAFF. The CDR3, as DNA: TGTGCCAGCTTAGGGGGTCCTTTGAACACTGAAGCTTTCTTT. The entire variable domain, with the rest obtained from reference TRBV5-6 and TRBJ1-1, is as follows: DAGVTQSPTHLIKTRGQQVTLRCSPKSGHDTVSWYQQALGQGPQFIFQYYEEEERQRGNFPDRFSGHQFPNYSSELNVNALLLGDSALYLCASLGGPLNTEAFFGQGTRLTVV.